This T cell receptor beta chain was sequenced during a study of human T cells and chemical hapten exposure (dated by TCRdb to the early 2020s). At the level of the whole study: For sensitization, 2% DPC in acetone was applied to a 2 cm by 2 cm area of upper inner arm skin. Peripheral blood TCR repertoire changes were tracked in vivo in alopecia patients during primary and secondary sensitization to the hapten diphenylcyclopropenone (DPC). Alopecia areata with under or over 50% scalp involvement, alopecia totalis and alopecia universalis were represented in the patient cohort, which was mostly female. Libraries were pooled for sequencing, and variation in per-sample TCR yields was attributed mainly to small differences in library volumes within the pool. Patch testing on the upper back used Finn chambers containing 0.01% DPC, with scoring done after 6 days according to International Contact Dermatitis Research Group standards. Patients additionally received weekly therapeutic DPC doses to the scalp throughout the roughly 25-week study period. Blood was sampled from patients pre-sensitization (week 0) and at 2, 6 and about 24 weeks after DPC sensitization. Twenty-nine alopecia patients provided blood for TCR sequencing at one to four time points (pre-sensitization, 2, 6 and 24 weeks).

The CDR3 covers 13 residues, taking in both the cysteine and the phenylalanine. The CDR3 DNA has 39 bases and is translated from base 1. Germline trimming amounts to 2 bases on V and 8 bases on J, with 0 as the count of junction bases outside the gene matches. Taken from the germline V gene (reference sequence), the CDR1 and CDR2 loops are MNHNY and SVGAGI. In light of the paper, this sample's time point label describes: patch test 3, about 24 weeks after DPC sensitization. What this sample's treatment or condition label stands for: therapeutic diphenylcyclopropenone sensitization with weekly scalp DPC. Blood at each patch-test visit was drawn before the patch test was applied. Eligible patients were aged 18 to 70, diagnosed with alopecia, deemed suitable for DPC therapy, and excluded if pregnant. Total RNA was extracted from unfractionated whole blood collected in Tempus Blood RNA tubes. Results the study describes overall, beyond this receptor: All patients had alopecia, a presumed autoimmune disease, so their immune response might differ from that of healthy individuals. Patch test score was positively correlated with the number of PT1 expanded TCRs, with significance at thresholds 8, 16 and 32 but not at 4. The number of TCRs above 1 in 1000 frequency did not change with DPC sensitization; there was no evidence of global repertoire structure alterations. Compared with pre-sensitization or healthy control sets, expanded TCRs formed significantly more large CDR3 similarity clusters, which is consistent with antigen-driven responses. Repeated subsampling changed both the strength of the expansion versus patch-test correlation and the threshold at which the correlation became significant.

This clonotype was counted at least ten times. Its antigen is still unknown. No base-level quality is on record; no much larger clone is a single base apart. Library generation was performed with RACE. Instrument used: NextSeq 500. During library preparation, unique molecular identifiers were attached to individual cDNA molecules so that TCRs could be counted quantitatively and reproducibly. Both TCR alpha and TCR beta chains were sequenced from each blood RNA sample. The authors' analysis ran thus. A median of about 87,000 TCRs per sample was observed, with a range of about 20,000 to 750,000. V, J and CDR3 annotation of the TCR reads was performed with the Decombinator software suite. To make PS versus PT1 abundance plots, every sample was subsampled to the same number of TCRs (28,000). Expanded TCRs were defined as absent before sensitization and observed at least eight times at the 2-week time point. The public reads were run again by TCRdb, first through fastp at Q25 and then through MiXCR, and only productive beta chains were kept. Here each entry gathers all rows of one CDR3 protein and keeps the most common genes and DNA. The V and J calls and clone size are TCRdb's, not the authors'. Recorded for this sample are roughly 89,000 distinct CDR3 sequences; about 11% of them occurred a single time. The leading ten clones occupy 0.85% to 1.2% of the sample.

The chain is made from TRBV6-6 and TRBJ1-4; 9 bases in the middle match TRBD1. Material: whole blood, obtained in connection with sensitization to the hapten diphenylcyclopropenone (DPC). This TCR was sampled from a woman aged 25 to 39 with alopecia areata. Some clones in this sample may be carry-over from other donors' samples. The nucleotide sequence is TGTGCCAGCAGTTACGGGACAGGGGAAAAACTGTTTTTT. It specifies CASSYGTGEKLFF.